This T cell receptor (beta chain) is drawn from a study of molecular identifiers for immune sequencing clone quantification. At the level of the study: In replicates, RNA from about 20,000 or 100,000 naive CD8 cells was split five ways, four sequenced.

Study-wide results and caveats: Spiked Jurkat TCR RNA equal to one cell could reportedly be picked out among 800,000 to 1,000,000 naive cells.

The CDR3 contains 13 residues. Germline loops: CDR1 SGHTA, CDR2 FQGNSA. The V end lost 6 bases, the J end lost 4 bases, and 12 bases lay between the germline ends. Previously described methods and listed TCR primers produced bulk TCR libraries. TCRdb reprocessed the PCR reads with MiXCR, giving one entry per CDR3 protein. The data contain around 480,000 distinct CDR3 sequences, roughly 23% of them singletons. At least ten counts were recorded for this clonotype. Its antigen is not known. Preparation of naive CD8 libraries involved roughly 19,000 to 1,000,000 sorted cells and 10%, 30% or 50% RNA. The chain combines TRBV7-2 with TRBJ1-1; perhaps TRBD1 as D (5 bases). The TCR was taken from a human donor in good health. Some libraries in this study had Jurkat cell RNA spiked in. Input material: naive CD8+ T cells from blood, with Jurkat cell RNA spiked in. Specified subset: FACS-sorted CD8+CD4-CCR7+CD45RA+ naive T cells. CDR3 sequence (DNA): TGTGCCAGCAGGGGCGAGGGGATCACTGAAGCTTTCTTT. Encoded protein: CASRGEGITEAFF. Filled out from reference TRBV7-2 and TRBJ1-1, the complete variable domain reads GAGVSQSPSNKVTEKGKDVELRCDPISGHTALYWYRQSLGQGLEFLIYFQGNSAPDKSGLPSDRFSAERTGGSVSTLTIQRTQQEDSAVYLCASRGEGITEAFFGQGTRLTVV.